Following are 5 T cell receptor beta chains from one sample sequenced in a study of naive and memory T cell subsets (TCRdb year 2017). Receptor libraries were prepared by 5' RACE. The reads were generated on an Illumina MiSeq. The ligated cDNA was amplified in four rounds of PCR with nested alpha and beta constant region primers together with the SP2 primer. TCRdb passed the public sequencing reads through fastp at Q25 and MiXCR, retaining productive beta sequences. Records with the same CDR3 protein are collapsed into one entry carrying the most frequent genes and DNA. Present in this sample are more than 50,000 distinct CDR3 sequences, approximately 7.2% of which were seen just once. 9% to 10% of the sample belongs to the ten largest clones. Using 3' ligation of a UMI-containing oligonucleotide to TCR cDNA, the study laid out a robust and sensitive protocol to amplify, sequence and analyze TCRs.

Receptor source: a male donor in good health.

The rearrangement links TRBV27 to TRBJ2-5, with D uncertain. Germline lookup yields CDR1 MNHEY and CDR2 SMNVEV (reference sequence). V lost 3 bases to trimming and J lost 5 bases, with 4 bases between them. The CDR3 sequence is 11 residues long. CDR3 sequence reads: CASSFMETQYF. CDR3 sequence (DNA): TGTGCCAGCAGTTTCATGGAGACCCAGTACTTC.

This clonotype was counted ten times or more. V gene TRBV7-2 combines with J gene TRBJ2-3, with 9 bases identical to TRBD2. This CDR3 has 17 amino acids. CDR1 and CDR2 (germline): SGHTA, FQGNSA. V shed 7 bases and J 0 bases; nucleotides not matched to a gene: 11. CDR3 residues: CASTLTLAGMSTDTQYF. The CDR3 DNA is TGTGCCAGCACCCTAACTCTAGCGGGGATGAGCACAGATACGCAGTATTTT.

V is TRBV20-1 and J is TRBJ2-1; D remains unclear. The CDR3 covers 14 residues. Trimming shortened V by 6 bases and J by 6 bases, and 18 bases separated the two germline ends. CDR1 and CDR2 (germline): DFQATT, SNEGSKA (reference sequence). The CDR3 DNA is TGCAGTGCAATGTTAGATAGTGTCGGCAATGAGCAGTTCTTC. This gives the protein CSAMLDSVGNEQFF.

This clonotype was picked up many times. CDR3 loop: CSAIQGSGNTIYF. The CDR3 nucleotides are TGCAGCGCCATACAAGGCTCTGGAAACACCATATATTTT. The chain combines TRBV29-1 with TRBJ1-3; D unclear. The CDR3 consists of 13 residues. Trimming stripped 7 bases from V and 0 bases from J, with 10 bases between. The germline CDR1 and CDR2 sequences are SQVTM and ANQGSEA.

A few counts support this clonotype. The rearrangement uses TRBV7-9 and TRBJ1-1; D perhaps matches TRBD1 (6 bases). V shed 1 base and J shed 7 bases, with 10 bases lying between them. The CDR3 contains 13 residues. Germline V gene data show CDR1 as SEHNR and CDR2 as FQNEAQ (reference sequence). The CDR3 is CASSLGPGDEAFF. CDR3 DNA sequence: TGTGCCAGCAGCTTAGGTCCAGGGGATGAAGCTTTCTTT. Based on the CDR3 plus reference TRBV7-9 and TRBJ1-1, the full variable domain is DTGVSQNPRHKITKRGQNVTFRCDPISEHNRLYWYRQTLGQGPEFLTYFQNEAQLEKSRLLSDRFSAERPKGSFSTLEIQRTEQGDSAMYLCASSLGPGDEAFFGQGTRLTVV.